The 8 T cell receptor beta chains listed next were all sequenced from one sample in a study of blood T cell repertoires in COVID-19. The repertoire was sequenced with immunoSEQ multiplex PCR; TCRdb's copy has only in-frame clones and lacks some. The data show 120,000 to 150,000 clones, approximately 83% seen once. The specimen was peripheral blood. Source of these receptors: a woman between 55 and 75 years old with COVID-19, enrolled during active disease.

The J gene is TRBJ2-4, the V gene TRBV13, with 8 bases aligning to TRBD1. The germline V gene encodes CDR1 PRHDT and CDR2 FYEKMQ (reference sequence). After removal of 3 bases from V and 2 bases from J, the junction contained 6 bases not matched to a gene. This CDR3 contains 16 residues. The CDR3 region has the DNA TGTGCCAGCAGCTTTCTCAGGGGGCGCCCCAAAAACATTCAGTACTTC. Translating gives CASSFLRGRPKNIQYF. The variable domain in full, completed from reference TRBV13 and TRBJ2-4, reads AAGVIQSPRHLIKEKRETATLKCYPIPRHDTVYWYQQGPGQDPQFLISFYEKMQSDKGSIPDRFSAQQFSDYHSELNMSSLELGDSALYFCASSFLRGRPKNIQYFGAGTRLSVL.

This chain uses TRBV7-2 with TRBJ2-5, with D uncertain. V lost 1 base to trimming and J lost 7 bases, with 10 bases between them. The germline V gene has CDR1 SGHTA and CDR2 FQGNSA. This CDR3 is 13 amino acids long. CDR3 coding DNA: TGTGCCAGCAGCTTAGTGGCCTCTGCGACCCAGTACTTC. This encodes CASSLVASATQYF.

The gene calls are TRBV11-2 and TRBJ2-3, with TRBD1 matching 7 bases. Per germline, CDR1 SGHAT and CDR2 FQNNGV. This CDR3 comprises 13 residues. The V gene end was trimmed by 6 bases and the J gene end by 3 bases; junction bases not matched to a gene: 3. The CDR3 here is CASRTGITDTQYF. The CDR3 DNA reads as TGTGCCAGCAGGACAGGGATTACAGATACGCAGTATTTT.

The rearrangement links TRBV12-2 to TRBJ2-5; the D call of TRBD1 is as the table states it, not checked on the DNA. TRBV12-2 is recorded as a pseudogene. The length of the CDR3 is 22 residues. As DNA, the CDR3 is TGTGCAAGTCGCTTAGCCAGGACACAGGCTTCATCGAGGGGGCGTTCGATGGAGACCCAGTACTTC. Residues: CASRLARTQASSRGRSMETQYF.

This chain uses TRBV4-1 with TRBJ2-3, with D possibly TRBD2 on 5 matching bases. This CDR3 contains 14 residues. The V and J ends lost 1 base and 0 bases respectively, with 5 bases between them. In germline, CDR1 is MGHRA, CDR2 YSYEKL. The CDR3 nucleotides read TGCGCCAGCAGCCAAGGCGGGAGCACAGATACGCAGTATTTT. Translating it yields CASSQGGSTDTQYF.

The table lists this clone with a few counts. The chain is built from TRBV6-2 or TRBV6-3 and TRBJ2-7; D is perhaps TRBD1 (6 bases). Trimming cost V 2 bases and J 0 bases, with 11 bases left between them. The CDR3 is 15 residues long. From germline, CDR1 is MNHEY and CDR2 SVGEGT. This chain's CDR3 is CASSYVTGTSYEQYF. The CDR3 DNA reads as TGTGCCAGCAGTTACGTAACAGGGACCTCCTACGAGCAGTACTTC.

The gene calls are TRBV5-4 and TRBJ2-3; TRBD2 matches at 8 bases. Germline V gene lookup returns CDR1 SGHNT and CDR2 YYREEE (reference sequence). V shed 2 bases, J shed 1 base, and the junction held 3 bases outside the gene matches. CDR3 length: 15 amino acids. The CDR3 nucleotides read TGTGCCAGCAGCTTAGCGGGGGCAGGCACAGATACGCAGTATTTT. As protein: CASSLAGAGTDTQYF. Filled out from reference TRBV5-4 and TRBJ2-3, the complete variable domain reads ETGVTQSPTHLIKTRGQQVTLRCSSQSGHNTVSWYQQALGQGPQFIFQYYREEENGRGNFPPRFSGLQFPNYSSELNVNALELDDSALYLCASSLAGAGTDTQYFGPGTRLTVL.

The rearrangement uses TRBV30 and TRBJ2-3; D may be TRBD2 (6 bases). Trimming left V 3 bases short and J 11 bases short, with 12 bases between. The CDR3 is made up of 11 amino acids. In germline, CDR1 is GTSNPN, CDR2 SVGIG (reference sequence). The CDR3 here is CAWRGRGKQYF. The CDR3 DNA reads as TGTGCCTGGAGAGGCCGGGGGAAGCAGTATTTT.